Included here is one TCR beta chain sequence, with context. Its antigen is unknown. The CDR3 consists of 13 residues. The germline V gene has CDR1 SNHLY and CDR2 FYNNEI. J gave up 4 bases and V 7 bases, and 5 bases lay outside the gene matches. This sample is drawn from a study of long-term antiretroviral therapy in people with HIV. Study-level information: Sampling started about a decade before the 2015 immediate-ART recommendation. Regarding the study as a whole: Clones with expansion before ART led the repertoire at all time points. Diversity measured after ART increased yet remained under transplant donor controls.

This was the immunoSEQ v3.0 assay at survey level. Sequencing used immunoSEQ multiplex PCR; TCRdb keeps in-frame clones, though not all of them. The repertoire holds 20,000 to 25,000 clones, with 84% as singletons. The chain links TRBV2 to TRBJ2-5; 8 bases map to TRBD1. The receptor was derived from a man younger than 35 with HIV. The specimen was unsorted PBMCs, collected 0.1 years before starting antiretroviral therapy. CDR3 sequence (DNA): TGTGCCAGCAAAGGACAGGGTGGAGAGACCCAGTACTTC. It specifies CASKGQGGETQYF.